These 18 T cell receptor beta chains came from one sample sequenced in a study of blood T cell repertoires in COVID-19. Repertoires were generated with immunoSEQ multiplex PCR, while TCRdb's copy carries only in-frame clones and drops some. The sample has some 74,000 clones, around nine tenths seen once. Sequencing was carried out using peripheral blood. Every receptor here comes from a man aged 45 to 65 with active COVID-19.

The chain combines TRBV5-5 with TRBJ1-5; 10 bases match TRBD1. Germline-derived CDR1 and CDR2 are SGHKS and YYEKEE (reference sequence). With V trimmed by 4 bases and J by 1 base, 5 bases remained unmatched. The CDR3 runs to 16 residues. CDR3 in DNA: TGTGCCAGCAGCGAAAAGACAGGGGGCAGCAATCAGCCCCAGCATTTT. It codes for CASSEKTGGSNQPQHF.

J is TRBJ1-1 and V is TRBV6-6; D is uncertain. CDR1 is MNHNY, CDR2 SVGAGI, per germline (reference sequence). The CDR3 covers 13 residues. Between the trimmed V and J ends, which lost 11 bases and 2 bases, there was a span of 15 bases. CDR3 nucleotide sequence: TGTGCCTTACAGTCACAGCCCAACACTGAAGCTTTCTTT. Protein: CALQSQPNTEAFF.

V is TRBV7-3 and J is TRBJ2-6; tentative D call: TRBD2 (7 bases). CDR1 and CDR2 from the germline V gene are SGHTA and FQGTGA. This CDR3 has 19 residues. V lost 0 bases and J 0 bases, leaving 15 bases between the germline ends. CDR3 nucleotides: TGTGCCAGCAGCTTAACGGGGGGGCGCCTCCGCTCTGGGGCCAACGTCCTGACTTTC. Protein product: CASSLTGGRLRSGANVLTF.

The genes are TRBV9 and TRBJ2-7; TRBD2 might be the D (5 bases). The germline gives CDR1 SGDLS, CDR2 YYNGEE. The V and J ends lost 3 bases and 3 bases respectively, with 10 bases between them. The CDR3 has 13 residues. The CDR3: CASSAPGGYEQYF. As DNA, the CDR3 is TGTGCCAGCAGCGCCCCAGGAGGCTACGAGCAGTACTTC.

In nucleotides, the CDR3 is TGTGCCTGGAGGATAAGGACTCGCGCCAATGAGCAGTTCTTC. Encoded protein: CAWRIRTRANEQFF. The gene calls are TRBV30 and TRBJ2-1, with D perhaps matching TRBD2 (5 bases). With 3 bases removed from V and 6 bases from J, the gap between germline ends came to 15 bases. The CDR3 is 14 amino acids. Germline V gives CDR1 GTSNPN, CDR2 SVGIG (reference sequence).

V is TRBV7-8 and J is TRBJ2-7; 13 bases are a match to TRBD2. Losses at the gene ends were 5 bases for V and 8 bases for J; bases not matched to a gene: 15. From germline, CDR1 is SGHVS and CDR2 FQNEAQ. There are 17 residues in the CDR3. This CDR3 is CASSAAVSTSGGTKQYF. The CDR3 nucleotides read TGTGCCAGCAGCGCAGCAGTCTCGACTAGCGGGGGGACAAAGCAGTACTTC. The entire variable domain, with the rest obtained from reference TRBV7-8 and TRBJ2-7, is as follows: GAGVSQSPRYKVAKRGQDVALRCDPISGHVSLFWYQQALGQGPEFLTYFQNEAQLDKSGLPSDRFFAERPEGSVSTLKIQRTQQEDSAVYLCASSAAVSTSGGTKQYFGPGTRLTVT.

The V call is TRBV3-1 (or the pseudogene TRBV3-2), the J call TRBJ1-2, with 12 bases lining up with TRBD1. CDR3 length: 15 amino acids. Trimming cost V 4 bases and J 4 bases; bases outside gene matches: 4. Germline CDR1 reads LGHDT; CDR2 reads YNNKEL (reference sequence). CDR3 loop: CASSLGQGATYGYTF. CDR3 nucleotides: TGTGCCAGCAGCCTGGGACAGGGGGCGACCTATGGCTACACCTTC.

The rearrangement links TRBV6-2 or TRBV6-3 to TRBJ1-5, with 9 bases identical to TRBD1. Germline CDR1 is MNHEY and CDR2 is SVGEGT. The junction had 7 bases not matched to a gene; V was cut back by 4 bases and J by 9 bases. There are 14 residues in the CDR3. The CDR3 sequence: CASSFNRGLWPQHF. The CDR3 DNA follows: TGTGCCAGCAGTTTTAACAGGGGGCTTTGGCCCCAGCATTTT.

There are a few counts of this clone. The rearrangement links TRBV27 to TRBJ2-7, with a tentative D call TRBD2 (5 bases). The CDR3 is 14 residues long. The V end lost 3 bases, the J end lost 2 bases, and 11 bases lay between the germline ends. Germline-derived CDR1 and CDR2 are MNHEY and SMNVEV (reference sequence). The CDR3 DNA reads as TGTGCCAGCAGTTTGGCGGGCATGACCTACGAGCAGTACTTC. Encoded protein: CASSLAGMTYEQYF.

V usage is TRBV6-2 or TRBV6-3 and J usage is TRBJ2-7; 7 nucleotides agree with TRBD2. CDR3 length equals 12 residues. Germline V gene lookup returns CDR1 MNHEY and CDR2 SVGEGT. After removal of 4 bases from V and 6 bases from J, the junction contained 3 bases not matched to a gene. CDR3 sequence reads: CASSSRTSEQYF. In DNA form, the CDR3 reads TGTGCCAGCAGTTCAAGGACTAGCGAGCAGTACTTC.

Comment on this clone: The junction and the germline gene differ at one end; a read error may be behind it. The chain is built from TRBV7-7 and TRBJ2-3; 10 nucleotides line up with TRBD2. This CDR3 region has 16 residues. The V gene's germline CDR1 is SSHAT and CDR2 FNYEAQ (reference sequence). CDR3 sequence (DNA): TGTGCTAGCAGCTTAGCGAGCGGGGGGGGAACAGATACGCAGTATTTT. It codes for CASSLASGGGTDTQYF.

The J gene is TRBJ1-2, the V gene TRBV6-1, with D hard to call. Trimming stripped 1 base from V and 4 bases from J, with 13 bases between. There are 15 residues in the CDR3. Germline-derived CDR1 and CDR2 are MNHNS and SASEGT. The CDR3 nucleotides read TGTGCCAGCAGTGAAGTCGTGGCCGCGGGCTATGGCTACACCTTC. Protein: CASSEVVAAGYGYTF.

This clone was observed a single time. The rearrangement links TRBV10-3 to TRBJ2-7, with D possibly TRBD2 on 6 matching bases. Trimming shortened V by 7 bases and J by 2 bases, and 15 bases separated the two germline ends. The V gene's germline CDR1 is ENHRY and CDR2 SYGVKD. This CDR3 has 14 amino acids. CDR3 protein: CAIKGRLSPYEQYF. The CDR3 bases are TGTGCCATCAAGGGGAGGCTTTCTCCCTACGAGCAGTACTTC.

The chain is built from TRBV25-1 and TRBJ1-2, with 7 nucleotides matching TRBD1. The CDR3 extends over 12 amino acids. The V and J ends lost 4 bases and 10 bases, in that order; junction bases with no gene match: 6. CDR1 is MGHDK and CDR2 is SYGVNS in the germline V gene. CDR3: CASSGRDRPYTF. CDR3 coding DNA: TGTGCCAGCAGTGGGAGGGACAGACCCTACACCTTC.

This chain uses TRBV7-9 with TRBJ1-2, with TRBD1 matching over 7 bases. Germline V gene data show CDR1 as SEHNR and CDR2 as FQNEAQ (reference sequence). The V and J ends lost 5 bases and 4 bases, in that order; junction bases with no gene match: 7. The CDR3 runs 14 residues. The CDR3 sequence is CASSRDRSPYGYTF. As DNA, the CDR3 is TGTGCCAGCAGCCGGGACAGATCACCCTATGGCTACACCTTC.

The rearrangement uses TRBV5-6 and TRBJ2-1, with 11 bases that match TRBD2. CDR1 is SGHDT, CDR2 YYEEEE, per germline. After removal of 5 bases from V and 6 bases from J, the junction contained 10 bases not matched to a gene. The CDR3 has 16 amino acids. The CDR3 DNA is TGTGCCAGCAGTCCCATAGCGGGAGGGCCTAGCAATGAGCAGTTCTTC. Translated, it gives CASSPIAGGPSNEQFF.

CDR3 in amino acids: CAISGGGKERYF. As DNA, the CDR3 is TGTGCCATCAGTGGCGGCGGAAAGGAGAGATATTTT. The chain recombines TRBV10-3 with TRBJ1-3; D unclear. Per the germline V gene, CDR1 is ENHRY and CDR2 is SYGVKD. The length of the CDR3 is 12 residues. V was cut by 4 bases and J by 15 bases, with 16 bases left in between.

The V gene is TRBV12-3 or TRBV12-4, the J gene TRBJ2-5; D is uncertain. The CDR3 spans 11 residues. Trimming took off 6 bases at V and 7 bases at J, with 9 bases between the two ends. CDR3 sequence: CASSRLSTQYF. CDR3 DNA sequence: TGTGCCAGCAGCCGACTGTCGACCCAGTACTTC.